These 15 T cell receptor beta chains originate from one sample sequenced in a study of cytotoxic CD8 clonotypes in ibrutinib-treated CLL. Assay used: immunoSEQ multiplex PCR; TCRdb lists only in-frame clones, some missing. This sample has fewer than 35,000 clones, with about three quarters found just once. The source material was PBMCs, sampled after 24 months of ibrutinib treatment. Receptors originate from a human donor with chronic lymphocytic leukemia.

This clone occurred once. The rearrangement links TRBV5-1 to TRBJ2-3; perhaps TRBD2 as D (5 bases). The V and J ends lost 4 bases and 2 bases respectively, with 11 bases between them. Germline V gene lookup returns CDR1 SGHRS and CDR2 YFSETQ. The CDR3 length is 14 residues. CDR3 nucleotides: TGCGCCAGCAGCCCTGGAGGAGTCACAGATACGCAGTATTTT. This gives the protein CASSPGGVTDTQYF.

This clone was recorded a few times. The chain joins TRBV4-1 to TRBJ1-2, with D hard to call. The CDR3 loop spans 14 amino acids. The germline V and J ends were trimmed by 1 base and 4 bases, with 10 bases remaining between them. Germline V gene sequence: CDR1 MGHRA, CDR2 YSYEKL. The CDR3 sequence is CASSQVGGPYGYTF. CDR3 nucleotides: TGCGCCAGCAGCCAAGTCGGCGGGCCCTATGGCTACACCTTC.

V usage is TRBV5-4 and J usage is TRBJ1-3, with a possible D match to TRBD1 (5 bases). CDR1 is SGHNT and CDR2 is YYREEE in the germline V gene (reference sequence). Trimming took off 4 bases at V and 3 bases at J, with 11 bases between the two ends. The CDR3 covers 14 residues. The CDR3 loop is CASSGALDGNTIYF. The CDR3 DNA follows: TGTGCCAGCAGCGGGGCGCTGGATGGAAACACCATATATTTT.

The V call is TRBV2, the J call TRBJ2-2, with D maybe TRBD1 (5 bases). V lost 5 bases and J 0 bases, leaving 16 bases between the germline ends. This CDR3 has 17 residues. Germline V CDR1 and CDR2: SNHLY, FYNNEI. CDR3 DNA: TGTGCCAGCAGTTGGGTTACAGGAATATCGAACACCGGGGAGCTGTTTTTT. It translates to CASSWVTGISNTGELFF.

The sample holds a few counts of this clone. CDR3 amino acids: CASSLGQAPSGNTIYF. CDR3 nucleotides: TGTGCCAGCTCACTAGGACAGGCCCCATCTGGAAACACCATATATTTT. The genes are TRBV18 and TRBJ1-3; TRBD1 aligns across 7 bases. This CDR3 has 16 amino acids. Germline assignment: CDR1 KGHSH and CDR2 LQKENI. V lost 4 bases and J lost 1; bases outside the gene matches: 7.

The chain recombines TRBV9 with TRBJ2-5; the match to TRBD2 covers 12 bases. Germline values: CDR1 SGDLS, CDR2 YYNGEE. V was clipped by 4 bases and J by 1 base; unmatched bases: 8. The CDR3 totals 17 residues. The CDR3 DNA follows: TGTGCCAGCAGCTCCCAGGCGGGACTAGCGGGCCAAGAGACCCAGTACTTC. This gives the protein CASSSQAGLAGQETQYF.

The J gene is TRBJ2-2, the V gene TRBV6-5, with TRBD2 as a possible D gene (5 bases). The germline V gene has CDR1 MNHEY and CDR2 SVGAGI. This CDR3 region has 15 residues. V dropped 5 bases and J dropped 2 bases, with 12 bases sitting between them. The CDR3 loop is CASSAWEFNTGELFF. In DNA, the CDR3 is TGTGCCAGCAGTGCGTGGGAGTTTAACACCGGGGAGCTGTTTTTT.

The chain uses TRBV7-2 and TRBJ1-2; D remains unclear. Trimming pared 1 base from V and 5 bases from J, leaving 11 bases between. Germline CDR1 reads SGHTA; CDR2 reads FQGNSA. The CDR3 loop spans 14 amino acids. As DNA, the CDR3 is TGTGCCAGCAGCTTAGTTAGGGATATTTATGGCTACACCTTC. Its protein product is CASSLVRDIYGYTF.

About this clone itself: This likely traces to a read error, being one base from a far larger clone. The rearrangement uses TRBV5-8 and TRBJ1-5, with 12 positions matching TRBD1. Germline CDR1 and CDR2: SGHTS and YDEGEE. The CDR3 length is 20 residues. V lost 4 bases and J lost 1; bases outside the gene matches: 15. CDR3 in DNA: TGTGCCAGCAGCCAGGCTAATCGGGACAGGGGGCTAAGCAGCAATCAGCCCCAGCATTTT. Amino acids: CASSQANRDRGLSSNQPQHF.

CDR3 DNA: TGTGCCAGCACTATTGTCGCCTCTCGGGGCTACACCTTC. Translating it yields CASTIVASRGYTF. This chain uses TRBV6-5 with TRBJ1-2; D is ambiguous. The germline CDR1 and CDR2 sequences are MNHEY and SVGAGI. Trimming took 7 bases from V and 8 from J, leaving 17 bases between them. This CDR3 comprises 13 residues.

The chain is built from TRBV2 and TRBJ2-3; 7 positions agree with TRBD2. This CDR3 is 15 amino acids long. Per germline, CDR1 SNHLY and CDR2 FYNNEI. With 7 bases clipped from V and 0 bases from J, the junction kept 7 bases outside the gene matches. CDR3: CASIWASGSTDTQYF. The CDR3 region has the DNA TGTGCCAGCATCTGGGCTAGCGGAAGCACAGATACGCAGTATTTT.

This chain uses TRBV2 with TRBJ2-7; D is possibly TRBD1 (8 bases). Per the germline V gene, CDR1 is SNHLY and CDR2 is FYNNEI. This CDR3 has 14 amino acids. With 7 bases removed from V and 6 bases from J, the gap between germline ends came to 19 bases. The CDR3 loop reads CASNRQGTKFEQYF. As DNA, the CDR3 is TGTGCCAGCAATCGACAGGGGACTAAGTTCGAGCAGTACTTC.

The chain employs TRBV25-1 and TRBJ2-7; D ambiguous. Germline values: CDR1 MGHDK, CDR2 SYGVNS. The V end lost 5 bases, the J end lost 3 bases, and 5 bases lay between the germline ends. The CDR3 length is 11 residues. The CDR3 here is CASSSVYEQYF. In nucleotides, the CDR3 is TGTGCCAGCAGTTCAGTCTACGAGCAGTACTTC.

The rearrangement links TRBV9 to TRBJ1-3; 7 bases align to TRBD1. The length of the CDR3 is 15 residues. V lost 3 bases and J lost 0; bases outside the gene matches: 3. CDR1 is SGDLS, CDR2 YYNGEE, per germline. Here the CDR3 reads CASSAGDSSGNTIYF. CDR3 nucleotide sequence: TGTGCCAGCAGCGCCGGGGACAGCTCTGGAAACACCATATATTTT.

The chain is built from TRBV4-1 and TRBJ2-7, with unresolved D. The CDR3 sequence is 15 residues long. V lost 1 base, J lost 2 bases, and 12 bases lay in between. Germline CDR1 is MGHRA and CDR2 is YSYEKL. The CDR3 DNA sequence: TGCGCCAGCAGCCAAGTGGCCGGGTTAACCTACGAGCAGTACTTC. Translated, it gives CASSQVAGLTYEQYF.